Below are 14 T cell receptor beta chains sequenced from a single sample in a study of cytomegalovirus exposure and HLA in healthy donors. Measured with immunoSEQ multiplex PCR; TCRdb has only the in-frame clones, and not every one. The sample has 150,000 to 200,000 clones; 70% to 90% are singletons. Sequencing used PBMCs. The origin of the receptors is a woman aged 18-29 years in good health and CMV-seronegative.

This clone was found a few times. The chain recombines TRBV14 with TRBJ1-2; no definite D call. V was trimmed by 1 base and J by 2 bases, leaving 11 bases between them. This CDR3 has 15 amino acids. Germline lookup yields CDR1 SGHDN and CDR2 FVKESK. DNA for the CDR3: TGTGCCAGCAGCCAAGGACGGGGTTCCAACTATGGCTACACCTTC. It codes for CASSQGRGSNYGYTF. The whole variable domain, filled in from reference TRBV14 and TRBJ1-2, reads EAGVTQFPSHSVIEKGQTVTLRCDPISGHDNLYWYRRVMGKEIKFLLHFVKESKQDESGMPNNRFLAERTGGTYSTLKVQPAELEDSGVYFCASSQGRGSNYGYTFGSGTRLTVV.

The chain carries TRBV4-3 and TRBJ1-1, with D perhaps matching TRBD1 (6 bases). The germline V gene encodes CDR1 LGHNA and CDR2 YSLEER. This CDR3 spans 16 amino acids. Between the trimmed V and J ends, which lost 1 base and 5 bases, there was a span of 17 bases. The CDR3 region is CASSQGASAGETEAFF. CDR3 coding DNA: TGCGCCAGCAGCCAAGGGGCCTCGGCAGGGGAGACTGAAGCTTTCTTT.

This clone was seen once. This chain links TRBV6-5 with TRBJ1-1, with D uncertain. Trimming left V 6 bases short and J 0 bases short, with 11 bases between. This CDR3 is 14 amino acids long. Germline-derived CDR1 and CDR2 are MNHEY and SVGAGI. The CDR3 coding sequence is TGTGCCAGCAGGGCGGGTGGTATGAACACTGAAGCTTTCTTT. Translation: CASRAGGMNTEAFF.

This clone was observed a handful of times. Other DNA sequences from this sample encode an identical CDR3 as well. The chain employs TRBV5-4 and TRBJ1-1; 7 nucleotides match TRBD1. This CDR3 contains 12 residues. Germline assignment: CDR1 SGHNT and CDR2 YYREEE (reference sequence). V was clipped by 4 bases and J by 4 bases; unmatched bases: 1. Written as DNA, the CDR3 is TGTGCCAGCAGCGGGACAGCCACTGAAGCTTTCTTT. Its protein is CASSGTATEAFF. Using reference TRBV5-4 and TRBJ1-1 for the parts outside the CDR3, the full variable domain is ETGVTQSPTHLIKTRGQQVTLRCSSQSGHNTVSWYQQALGQGPQFIFQYYREEENGRGNFPPRFSGLQFPNYSSELNVNALELDDSALYLCASSGTATEAFFGQGTRLTVV.

V gene TRBV20-1 combines with J gene TRBJ1-1; possible D gene TRBD1, 6 bases. The CDR3 spans 11 residues. CDR1 and CDR2 from the germline V gene are DFQATT and SNEGSKA (reference sequence). Deletions cut 2 bases from V and 9 bases from J, with 10 bases between. In DNA, the CDR3 is TGCAGTGCTAGAAAAACAGGGAAAGCTTTCTTT. Its translation is CSARKTGKAFF.

The rearrangement uses TRBV10-3 and TRBJ2-7; TRBD1 matches 7 bases. CDR3 length: 15 residues. The junction had 7 bases not matched to a gene; V was cut back by 2 bases and J by 3 bases. Per the germline V gene, CDR1 is ENHRY and CDR2 is SYGVKD. The CDR3 protein is CAISELSGGFYEQYF. In DNA, the CDR3 is TGTGCCATCAGTGAGCTCTCAGGGGGTTTCTACGAGCAGTACTTC.

This clone showed up just a few times. The chain is built from TRBV2 and TRBJ1-5; a weak D match, TRBD1 (6 bases). The CDR3 is made up of 14 amino acids. The germline V and J ends were trimmed by 5 bases and 3 bases, with 11 bases remaining between them. CDR1 is SNHLY, CDR2 FYNNEI, per germline. CDR3 in DNA: TGTGCCAGCAGTTCACAGGGCCCCAATCAGCCCCAGCATTTT. Its translation is CASSSQGPNQPQHF.

The rearrangement uses TRBV11-3 and TRBJ1-1, with 11 bases fitting TRBD1. Germline CDR1 is SGHNT and CDR2 is YENEEA. The CDR3 contains 17 residues. V dropped 8 bases and J dropped 0; count of bases not matched to a gene: 11. Here the CDR3 reads CASLTGDRGILNTEAFF. DNA of the CDR3: TGTGCCAGCCTAACAGGGGACAGGGGGATCTTGAACACTGAAGCTTTCTTT. The whole variable domain, remainder taken from reference TRBV11-3 and TRBJ1-1, is EAGVVQSPRYKIIEKKQPVAFWCNPISGHNTLYWYLQNLGQGPELLIRYENEEAVDDSQLPKDRFSAERLKGVDSTLKIQPAELGDSAVYLCASLTGDRGILNTEAFFGQGTRLTVV.

The gene calls are TRBV9 and TRBJ2-3; 15 positions match TRBD2. The ends lost 2 bases at V and 2 bases at J; junction bases unmatched: 3. Germline V lookup: CDR1 SGDLS, CDR2 YYNGEE. The CDR3 loop spans 17 amino acids. DNA for the CDR3: TGTGCCAGCAGCGTGGGACTAGCGGGGGGAAACACAGATACGCAGTATTTT. Translation gives CASSVGLAGGNTDTQYF.

The CDR3 DNA sequence: TGTGCCAGCAGCTTCCTCGGTAGCGGGACCACCGGGGAGCTGTTTTTT. Protein product: CASSFLGSGTTGELFF. V gene TRBV7-9 combines with J gene TRBJ2-2, with 8 bases aligning to TRBD2. This CDR3 contains 16 residues. V was clipped by 3 bases and J by 4 bases; unmatched bases: 7. Germline-derived CDR1 and CDR2 are SEHNR and FQNEAQ (reference sequence).

In nucleotides, the CDR3 is TGTGCCTGGAGGACTGACAGTAAATTAAATGGCTACACCTTC. As protein: CAWRTDSKLNGYTF. The J gene is TRBJ1-2, the V gene TRBV30; a possible D gene is TRBD1 (5 bases). Trimming took 3 bases from V and 6 from J, leaving 17 bases between them. CDR3 length equals 14 residues. The germline gives CDR1 GTSNPN, CDR2 SVGIG (reference sequence).

The chain uses TRBV2 and TRBJ1-3; D gene uncertain. The CDR3 totals 17 residues. Trimming removed 6 bases from V and 0 bases from J, with 18 bases in between. From germline, CDR1 is SNHLY and CDR2 FYNNEI. The CDR3 protein is CASSSWGARSSGNTIYF. In DNA, the CDR3 is TGTGCCAGCAGCTCCTGGGGAGCCCGAAGCTCTGGAAACACCATATATTTT.

The chain joins TRBV12-5 to TRBJ1-2; D is possibly TRBD1 (6 bases). Deletions cut 6 bases from V and 8 bases from J, with 13 bases between. The CDR3 is made up of 12 amino acids. CDR1 is LGHNT, CDR2 FRNRAP, per germline. The DNA of the CDR3 is TGTGCTAGTGGCTCGGGGGGGCCCGGCTACACCTTC. It translates to CASGSGGPGYTF.

Comments on this clone: Other DNA sequences in the same sample also yield this CDR3. This chain joins TRBV6-6 and TRBJ2-7; D gene uncertain. V was cut by 5 bases and J by 3 bases, with 5 bases left in between. CDR1 and CDR2 from the germline V gene are MNHNY and SVGAGI (reference sequence). The CDR3 is made up of 11 amino acids. Here the CDR3 reads CASSPFYEQYF. The CDR3 DNA sequence: TGTGCCAGCAGTCCCTTCTACGAGCAGTACTTC.